These 3 T cell receptor beta chains share one sample of origin, sequenced in a study of blood T cell repertoires in COVID-19. Clones were read by immunoSEQ multiplex PCR, and TCRdb kept only the in-frame ones, dropping some. The sample lists some 45,000 clones, roughly 80% occurring once. Sequenced sample: peripheral blood. These receptors all stem from a man in his 60s with acute or convalescent COVID-19.

This clone was seen only once. The chain recombines TRBV12-3 or TRBV12-4 with TRBJ1-2; D gene uncertain. The CDR3 is made up of 13 amino acids. V shed 3 bases and J shed 0 bases, with 5 bases lying between them. The CDR3 spells CASSFPANYGYTF. CDR3 bases: TGTGCCAGCAGTTTCCCAGCTAACTATGGCTACACCTTC.

The chain couples TRBV6-6 to TRBJ2-5, with TRBD2 as a possible D gene (6 bases). This CDR3 has 14 amino acids. Germline CDR1 is MNHNY and CDR2 is SVGAGI (reference sequence). Trimming pared 5 bases from V and 1 base from J, leaving 11 bases between. DNA for the CDR3: TGTGCCAGCAGTCGGGACTTTTCCCAAGAGACCCAGTACTTC. The encoded protein is CASSRDFSQETQYF.

J is TRBJ2-7 and V is TRBV29-1; TRBD1 matches 10 bases. The CDR3 spans 12 residues. V dropped 5 bases and J dropped 5; count of bases not matched to a gene: 3. Germline values: CDR1 SQVTM, CDR2 ANQGSEA. CDR3 sequence reads: CSVLTGGHEQYF. The CDR3 DNA follows: TGCAGCGTTTTGACAGGGGGCCACGAGCAGTACTTC.